This TCR beta chain was captured by sequencing in a study of blood T cell repertoires in COVID-19. Study-level background: Italy, Spain and the United States were the sources of the convalescent and acute COVID-19 samples. In each case, the material was cDNA or gDNA derived from T cells, B-cell-depleted T cells, or PBMCs.

In the authors' methods: How many nucleated cells were present was estimated from reference gene primer amplification. Sequencing was performed with immunoSEQ multiplex PCR; in TCRdb, only in-frame clones are kept and a portion is missing. V and J calls plus clone size are reproduced from that table; the DNA served to infer D and trimming. This table has around 78,000 clones, around 90% appearing once. Note on this clone: The same CDR3 also results from other DNA sequences found in this sample.

V trimming: 1 base; J trimming: 2 bases; junction bases outside the gene matches: 9. CDR1 and CDR2 (germline): SGHRS, YFSETQ. The CDR3 runs to 16 residues. The chain employs TRBV5-1 and TRBJ2-7; 7 positions agree with TRBD1. Sequenced input: peripheral blood. This TCR came from a woman aged 45-65 years in a cohort sampled during active COVID-19. This CDR3 reads CASSLTGQVRAYEQYF. The DNA for the CDR3 is TGCGCCAGCAGCTTGACCGGACAGGTTCGAGCCTACGAGCAGTACTTC.